This T cell receptor beta chain comes out of a study of cytomegalovirus exposure and HLA in healthy donors. General study results and limits: Specificity of a few CMV-associated chains for CMV antigens was verified in vitro. Across HLA loci, a later analysis found differing TCR association rates, with DRB1 most and HLA-C fewest. For presence/absence analyses, sequencing depth was assumed to be roughly uniform across donors. Follow-up analysis seemed to connect common viral pathogens with several of the most significant clusters identified.

The PCR ran on 60 Vbeta and 13 Jbeta primers. Sequenced by immunoSEQ multiplex PCR; TCRdb stores in-frame clones only, minus some. The data show some 100,000 clones, more than 75% seen once. Details on this clone: Antigen unknown.

This CDR3 is 16 amino acids long. Trimming cost V 3 bases and J 0 bases, with 12 bases left between them. CDR1 and CDR2 (germline): SGHRS, YFSETQ. The rearrangement links TRBV5-1 to TRBJ2-2, with TRBD1 as a possible D gene (6 bases). The source is a woman aged 45 to 65 in good health and CMV-seropositive. The sequencing input was PBMCs. The CDR3 bases are TGCGCCAGCAGCTCACGCGGACAGCCGAACACCGGGGAGCTGTTTTTT. Translation: CASSSRGQPNTGELFF.